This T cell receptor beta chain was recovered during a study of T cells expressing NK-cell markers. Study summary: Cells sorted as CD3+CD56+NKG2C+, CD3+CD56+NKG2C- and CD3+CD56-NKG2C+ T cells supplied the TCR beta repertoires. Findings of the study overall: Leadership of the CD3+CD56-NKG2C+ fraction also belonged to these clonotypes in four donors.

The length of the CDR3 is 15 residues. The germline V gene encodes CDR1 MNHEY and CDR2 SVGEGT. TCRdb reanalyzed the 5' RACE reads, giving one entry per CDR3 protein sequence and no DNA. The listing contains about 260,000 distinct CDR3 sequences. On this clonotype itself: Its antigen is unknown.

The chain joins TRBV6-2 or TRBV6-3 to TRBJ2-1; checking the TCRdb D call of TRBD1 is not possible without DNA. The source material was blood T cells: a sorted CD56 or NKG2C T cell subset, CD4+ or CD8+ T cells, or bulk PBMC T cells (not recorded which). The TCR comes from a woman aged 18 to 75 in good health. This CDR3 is CASSQGQGRGNEQFF.